A single T cell receptor (beta chain) is shown here with its context. This record comes from a study of patients and donors after allogeneic stem cell transplantation. Trimming cost V 5 bases and J 3 bases, with 12 bases left between them. This CDR3 spans 14 amino acids. Germline assignment: CDR1 MNHNS and CDR2 SASEGT. TCRdb processed the RT-PCR reads anew with MiXCR; each CDR3 protein has one entry. The table records hundreds of thousands of distinct CDR3 sequences, roughly 16% of them present only once. The genes are TRBV6-1 and TRBJ2-3, with a possible D match to TRBD1 (5 bases). The specimen sequenced was blood, either unsorted or a sorted T cell fraction (not recorded which). This receptor was obtained from a human donor who was either an allogeneic HSCT recipient or a stem cell or donor lymphocyte infusion donor (not recorded which). It is not recorded whose cells these are; they may come from a transplant donor. The CDR3 DNA is TGTGCCAGCAGTCCAGGGTGGGGAACAGATACGCAGTATTTT. It translates to CASSPGWGTDTQYF.